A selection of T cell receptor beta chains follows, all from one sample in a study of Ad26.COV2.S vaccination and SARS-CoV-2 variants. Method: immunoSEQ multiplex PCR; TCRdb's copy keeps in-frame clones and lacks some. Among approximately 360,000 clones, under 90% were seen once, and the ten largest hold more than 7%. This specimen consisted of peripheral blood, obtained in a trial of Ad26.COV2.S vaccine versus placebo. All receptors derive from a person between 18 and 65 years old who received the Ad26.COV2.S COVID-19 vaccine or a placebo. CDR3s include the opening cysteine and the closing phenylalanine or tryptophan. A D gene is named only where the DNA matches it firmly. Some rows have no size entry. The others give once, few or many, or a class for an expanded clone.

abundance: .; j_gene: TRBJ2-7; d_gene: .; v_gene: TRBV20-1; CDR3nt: TGCAGTGTGGAGGAGGGCTACGAGCAGTACTTC; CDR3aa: CSVEEGYEQYF
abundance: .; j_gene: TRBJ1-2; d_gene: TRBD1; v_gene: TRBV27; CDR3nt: TGTGCCAGCAGTTTACGCAGGGGGGACGATGGCTACACCTTC; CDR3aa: CASSLRRGDDGYTF
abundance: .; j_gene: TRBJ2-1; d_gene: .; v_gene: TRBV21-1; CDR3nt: TGTGCCAGCAGCCCCCGGGGGCCCCCCAATGAGCAGTTCTTC; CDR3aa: CASSPRGPPNEQFF
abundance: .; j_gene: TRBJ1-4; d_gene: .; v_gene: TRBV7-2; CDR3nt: TGTGCCAGCAGCTTGTATGGGGGCGATGAAAAACTGTTTTTT; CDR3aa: CASSLYGGDEKLFF
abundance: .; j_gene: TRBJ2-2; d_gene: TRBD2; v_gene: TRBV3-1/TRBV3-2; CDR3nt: TGTGCCAGCAGCGCAGCGGGGGCCGGGGAGCTGTTTTTT; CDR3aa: CASSAAGAGELFF
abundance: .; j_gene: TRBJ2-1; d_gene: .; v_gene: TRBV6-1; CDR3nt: TGTGCCAGCAGTGAAGATTTCTACAATGAGCAGTTCTTC; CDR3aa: CASSEDFYNEQFF
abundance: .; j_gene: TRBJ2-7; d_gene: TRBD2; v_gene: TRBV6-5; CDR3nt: TGTGCCAGCAGTCCCGGGACTAGCGCCTACGAGCAGTACTTC; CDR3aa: CASSPGTSAYEQYF
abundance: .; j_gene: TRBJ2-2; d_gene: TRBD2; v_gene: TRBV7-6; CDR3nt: TGTGCCAGCAGCTTACGGGTAGCGGGGGGCCCCACCGGGGAGCTGTTTTTT; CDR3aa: CASSLRVAGGPTGELFF
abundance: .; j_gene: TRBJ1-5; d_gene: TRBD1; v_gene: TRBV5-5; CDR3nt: TGTGCCAGCAGCTCCCCCGACAGGGGGCAGCCCCAGCATTTT; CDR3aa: CASSSPDRGQPQHF
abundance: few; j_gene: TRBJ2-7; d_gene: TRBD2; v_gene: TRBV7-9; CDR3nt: TGTGCCAGCAGCAAGGGACTAGCGGGAGCTCTTTCCTACGAGCAGTACTTC; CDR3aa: CASSKGLAGALSYEQYF
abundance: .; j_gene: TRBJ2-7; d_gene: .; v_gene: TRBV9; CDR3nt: TGTGCCAGCAGCGTCGGGGCCGCCTACGAGCAGTACTTC; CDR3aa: CASSVGAAYEQYF
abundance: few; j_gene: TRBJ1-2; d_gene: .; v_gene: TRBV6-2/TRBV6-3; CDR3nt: TGTGCCAGCAGTAACTCCTATGGCTACACCTTC; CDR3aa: CASSNSYGYTF
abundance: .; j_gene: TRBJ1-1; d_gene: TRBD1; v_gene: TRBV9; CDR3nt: TGTGCCAGCAGCGTAGCGGCTGATCTAATCAGGGGGCTCACTGAAGCTTTCTTT; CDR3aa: CASSVAADLIRGLTEAFF
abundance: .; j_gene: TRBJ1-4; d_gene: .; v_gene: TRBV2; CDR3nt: TGTGCCAGCAGTTGGGCAGAGGGGACTAAGGAACTGTTTTTT; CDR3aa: CASSWAEGTKELFF
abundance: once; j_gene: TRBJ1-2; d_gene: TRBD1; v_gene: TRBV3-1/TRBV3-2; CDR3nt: TGTGCCAGCAGCCCTTCCGAGGGGGCTGACTACACCTTC; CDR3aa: CASSPSEGADYTF
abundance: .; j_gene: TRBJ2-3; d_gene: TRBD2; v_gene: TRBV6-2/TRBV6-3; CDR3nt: TGTGCCAGCAGTTACTCCCCTTCCGGGAGGGTTGCAGATACGCAGTATTTT; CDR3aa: CASSYSPSGRVADTQYF
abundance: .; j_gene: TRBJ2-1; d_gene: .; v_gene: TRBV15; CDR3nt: TGTGCCACCAGCAGAGACAGGCCAAGCTCCTACAATGAGCAGTTCTTC; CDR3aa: CATSRDRPSSYNEQFF
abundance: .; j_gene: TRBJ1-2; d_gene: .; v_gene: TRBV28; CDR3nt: TGTGCCAGCAGCCTCGCCGACTATGGCTACACCTTC; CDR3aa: CASSLADYGYTF
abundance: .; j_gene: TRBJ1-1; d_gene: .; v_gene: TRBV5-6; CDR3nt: TGTGCCAGCAGCCCACCGGTGGGGCCTGAAGCTTTCTTT; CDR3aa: CASSPPVGPEAFF
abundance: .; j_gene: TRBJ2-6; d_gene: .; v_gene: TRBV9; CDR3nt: TGTGCCAGCAGCCTCACGGGGGCCAACGTCCTGACTTTC; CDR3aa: CASSLTGANVLTF
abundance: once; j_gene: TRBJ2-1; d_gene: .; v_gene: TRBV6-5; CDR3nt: TGTGCCAGCACCCCGTTTGATGAGCAGTTCTTC; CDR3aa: CASTPFDEQFF
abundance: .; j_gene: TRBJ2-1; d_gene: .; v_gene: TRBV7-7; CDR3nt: TGTGCCAGCAGCAACACTAGGATCGATGAGCAGTTCTTC; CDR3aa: CASSNTRIDEQFF
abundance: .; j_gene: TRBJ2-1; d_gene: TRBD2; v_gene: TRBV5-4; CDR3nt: TGTGCCAGCAGCTTGTGGGCGGGAGGCCACAATGAGCAGTTCTTC; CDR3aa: CASSLWAGGHNEQFF
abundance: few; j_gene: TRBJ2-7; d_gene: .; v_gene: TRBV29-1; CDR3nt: TGCAGCGTTCGTCCCAGCTCCTACGAGCAGTACTTC; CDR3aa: CSVRPSSYEQYF
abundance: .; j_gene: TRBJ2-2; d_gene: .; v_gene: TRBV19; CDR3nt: TGTGCCAGTACTGGGGACACCGGGGAGCTGTTTTTT; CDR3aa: CASTGDTGELFF
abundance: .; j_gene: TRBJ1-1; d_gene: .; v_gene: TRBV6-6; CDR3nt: TGTGCCAGCAGTACAATCGAAGGGACTAGAGCTTTCTTT; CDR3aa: CASSTIEGTRAFF
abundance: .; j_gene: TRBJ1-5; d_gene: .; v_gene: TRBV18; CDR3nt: TGTGCCAGCTCACCAGGTTCCGTCAATCAGCCCCAGCATTTT; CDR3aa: CASSPGSVNQPQHF
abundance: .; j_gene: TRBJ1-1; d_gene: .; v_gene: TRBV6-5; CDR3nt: TGTGCCAGCACCCTCAGGGTGAAGACGGCTGAAGCTTTCTTT; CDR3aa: CASTLRVKTAEAFF
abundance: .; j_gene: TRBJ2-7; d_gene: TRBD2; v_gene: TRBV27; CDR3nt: TGTGCCAGCAGGGCTAGCGGACGCTACGAGCAGTACTTC; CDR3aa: CASRASGRYEQYF
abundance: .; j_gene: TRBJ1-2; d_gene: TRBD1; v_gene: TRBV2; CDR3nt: TGTGCCAGCAGTAGACAGGGGGTCGGCTATGGCTACACCTTC; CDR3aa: CASSRQGVGYGYTF
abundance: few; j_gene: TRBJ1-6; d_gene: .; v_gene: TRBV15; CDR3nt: TGTGCCACCAGCAGAGGCCAGGCCGATTTGGAACCCCTCCACTTT; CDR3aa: CATSRGQADLEPLHF
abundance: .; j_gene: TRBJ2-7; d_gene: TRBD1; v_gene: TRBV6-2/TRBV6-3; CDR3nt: TGTGCCAGCAGTTACCCGGGACAGTCTTACGAGCAGTACTTC; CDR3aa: CASSYPGQSYEQYF
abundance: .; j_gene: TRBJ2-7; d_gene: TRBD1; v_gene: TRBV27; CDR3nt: TGTGCCAGCAGTTTTCTGGGACAGAACTACGAGCAGTACTTC; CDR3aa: CASSFLGQNYEQYF
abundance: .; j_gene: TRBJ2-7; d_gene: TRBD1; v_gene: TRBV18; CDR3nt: TGTGCCAGCTCACCTAACGTCGGGACAGGGAGCTCCTACGAGCAGTACTTC; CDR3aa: CASSPNVGTGSSYEQYF
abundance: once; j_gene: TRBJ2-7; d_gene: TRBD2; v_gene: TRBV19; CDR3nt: TGTGCCAGTAGCGCCGTGACTAGCGGGATCGGTAGTTACGAGCAGTACTTC; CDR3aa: CASSAVTSGIGSYEQYF
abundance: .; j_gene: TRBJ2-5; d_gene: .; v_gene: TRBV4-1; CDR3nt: TGCGCCAGCAGCCGAGGGCTGGGAGGAATGGAGACCCAGTACTTC; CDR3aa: CASSRGLGGMETQYF
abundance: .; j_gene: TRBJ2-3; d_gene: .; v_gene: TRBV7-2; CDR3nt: TGTGCCAGCAGCGTGTGGGGTCCGGCTCCTAGCACAGATACGCAGTATTTT; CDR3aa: CASSVWGPAPSTDTQYF